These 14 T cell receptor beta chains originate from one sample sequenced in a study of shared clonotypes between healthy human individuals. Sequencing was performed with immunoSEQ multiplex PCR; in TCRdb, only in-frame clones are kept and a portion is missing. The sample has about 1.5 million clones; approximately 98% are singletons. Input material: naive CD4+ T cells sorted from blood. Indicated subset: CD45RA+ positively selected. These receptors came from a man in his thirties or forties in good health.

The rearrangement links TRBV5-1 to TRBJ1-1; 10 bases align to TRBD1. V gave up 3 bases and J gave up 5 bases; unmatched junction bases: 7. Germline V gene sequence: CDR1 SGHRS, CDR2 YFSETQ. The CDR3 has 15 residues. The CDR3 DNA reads TGCGCCAGCAGCTCCCAGGGACAGGGGAAAACTGAAGCTTTCTTT. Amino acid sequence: CASSSQGQGKTEAFF. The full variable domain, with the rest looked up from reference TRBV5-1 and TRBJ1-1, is KAGVTQTPRYLIKTRGQQVTLSCSPISGHRSVSWYQQTPGQGLQFLFEYFSETQRNKGNFPGRFSGRQFSNSRSEMNVSTLELGDSALYLCASSSQGQGKTEAFFGQGTRLTVV.

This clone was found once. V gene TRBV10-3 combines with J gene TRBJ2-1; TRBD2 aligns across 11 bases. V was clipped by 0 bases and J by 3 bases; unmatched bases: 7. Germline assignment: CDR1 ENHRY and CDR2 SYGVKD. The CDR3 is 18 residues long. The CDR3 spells CAISESTRGTSGYNEQFF. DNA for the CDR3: TGTGCCATCAGTGAGTCGACTCGCGGGACTAGCGGCTACAATGAGCAGTTCTTC.

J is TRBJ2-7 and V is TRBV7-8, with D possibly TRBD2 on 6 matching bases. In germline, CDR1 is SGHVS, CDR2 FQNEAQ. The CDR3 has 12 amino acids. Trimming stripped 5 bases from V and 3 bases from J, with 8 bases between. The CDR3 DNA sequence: TGTGCCAGCAGCCGGAGGGTCTACGAGCAGTACTTC. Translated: CASSRRVYEQYF.

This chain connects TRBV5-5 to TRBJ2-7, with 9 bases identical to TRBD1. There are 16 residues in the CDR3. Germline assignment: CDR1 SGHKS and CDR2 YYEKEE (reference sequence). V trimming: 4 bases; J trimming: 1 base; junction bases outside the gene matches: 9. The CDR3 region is CASSALGTGNSYEQYF. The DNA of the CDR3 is TGTGCCAGCAGCGCTCTCGGGACAGGGAATTCCTACGAGCAGTACTTC.

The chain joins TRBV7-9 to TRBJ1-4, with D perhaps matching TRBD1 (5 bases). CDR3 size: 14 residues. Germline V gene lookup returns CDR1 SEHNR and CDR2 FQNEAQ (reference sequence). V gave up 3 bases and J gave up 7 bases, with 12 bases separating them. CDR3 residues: CASSLGLGGEKLFF. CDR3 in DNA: TGTGCCAGCAGCTTGGGATTGGGGGGTGAAAAACTGTTTTTT.

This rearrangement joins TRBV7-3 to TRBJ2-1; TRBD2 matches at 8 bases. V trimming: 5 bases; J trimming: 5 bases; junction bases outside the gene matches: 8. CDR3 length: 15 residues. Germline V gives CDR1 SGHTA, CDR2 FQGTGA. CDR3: CASSEPGLGHNEQFF. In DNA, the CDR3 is TGTGCCAGCAGCGAGCCGGGACTAGGACACAATGAGCAGTTCTTC.

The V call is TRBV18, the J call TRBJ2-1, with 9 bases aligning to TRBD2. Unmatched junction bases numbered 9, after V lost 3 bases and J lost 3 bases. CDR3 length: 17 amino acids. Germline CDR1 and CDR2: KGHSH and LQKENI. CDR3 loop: CASSPGREGGFYNEQFF. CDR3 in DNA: TGTGCCAGCTCACCGGGGCGGGAGGGAGGTTTCTACAATGAGCAGTTCTTC.

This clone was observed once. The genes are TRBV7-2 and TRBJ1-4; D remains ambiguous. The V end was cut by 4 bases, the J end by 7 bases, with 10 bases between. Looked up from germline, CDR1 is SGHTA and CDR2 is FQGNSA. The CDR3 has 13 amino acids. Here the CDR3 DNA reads TGTGCCAGCAGCTCGGGTCCACTTGAAAAACTGTTTTTT. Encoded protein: CASSSGPLEKLFF.

As DNA, the CDR3 is TGTGCCTGCCAGGATTTCTACGAGCAGTACTTC. The encoded protein is CACQDFYEQYF. The chain carries TRBV30 and TRBJ2-7; D is uncertain. Germline V gives CDR1 GTSNPN, CDR2 SVGIG (reference sequence). Trimming shortened V by 6 bases and J by 3 bases, and 9 bases separated the two germline ends. CDR3 length: 11 residues.

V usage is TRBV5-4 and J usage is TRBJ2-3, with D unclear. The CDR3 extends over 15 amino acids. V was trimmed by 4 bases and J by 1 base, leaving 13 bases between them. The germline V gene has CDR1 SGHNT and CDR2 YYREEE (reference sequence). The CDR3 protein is CASSPCRICTDTQYF. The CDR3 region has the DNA TGTGCCAGCAGCCCATGCCGGATTTGCACAGATACGCAGTATTTT. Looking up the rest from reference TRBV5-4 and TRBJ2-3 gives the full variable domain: ETGVTQSPTHLIKTRGQQVTLRCSSQSGHNTVSWYQQALGQGPQFIFQYYREEENGRGNFPPRFSGLQFPNYSSELNVNALELDDSALYLCASSPCRICTDTQYFGPGTRLTVL.

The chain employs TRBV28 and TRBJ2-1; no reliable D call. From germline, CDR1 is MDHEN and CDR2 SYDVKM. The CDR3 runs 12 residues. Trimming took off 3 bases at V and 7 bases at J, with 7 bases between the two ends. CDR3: CASSFLRNEQFF. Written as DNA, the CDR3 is TGTGCCAGCAGTTTTCTAAGGAATGAGCAGTTCTTC.

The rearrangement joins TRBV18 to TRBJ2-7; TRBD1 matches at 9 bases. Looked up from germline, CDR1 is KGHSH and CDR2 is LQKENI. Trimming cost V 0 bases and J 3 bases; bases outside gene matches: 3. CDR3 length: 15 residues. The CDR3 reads CASSPPETGGYEQYF. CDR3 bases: TGTGCCAGCTCACCACCAGAGACAGGGGGCTACGAGCAGTACTTC. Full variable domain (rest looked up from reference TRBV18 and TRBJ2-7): NAGVMQNPRHLVRRRGQEARLRCSPMKGHSHVYWYRQLPEEGLKFMVYLQKENIIDESGMPKERFSAEFPKEGPSILRIQQVVRGDSAAYFCASSPPETGGYEQYFGPGTRLTVT.

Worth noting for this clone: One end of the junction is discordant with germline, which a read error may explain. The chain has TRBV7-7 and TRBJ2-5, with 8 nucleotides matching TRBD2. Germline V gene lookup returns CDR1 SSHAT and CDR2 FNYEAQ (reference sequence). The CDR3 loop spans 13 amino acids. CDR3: CASTPGGRETQYF. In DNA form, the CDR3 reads TGTGCTAGCACCCCGGGGGGGCGAGAGACCCAGTACTTC.

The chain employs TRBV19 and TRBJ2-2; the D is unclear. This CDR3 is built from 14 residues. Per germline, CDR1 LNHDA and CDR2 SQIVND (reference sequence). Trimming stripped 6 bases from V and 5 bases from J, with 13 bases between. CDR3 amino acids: CASRPRPLTGELFF. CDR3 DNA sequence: TGTGCCAGTAGACCCCGCCCCCTAACCGGGGAGCTGTTTTTT.